The TCR beta chain under discussion was sequenced for a study of blood T cell repertoires in COVID-19. Overall study context: Samples came from the United States, Italy and Spain, spanning acute and convalescent COVID-19. Nucleic acid was either cDNA or gDNA, and it came from T cells, B-cell-depleted T cells, or PBMCs.

The authors' processing: By means of reference gene primer amplification, nucleated cell counts were estimated. TCRdb keeps only in-frame clones here, not all; method: immunoSEQ multiplex PCR. V, J and clone size are those of that table, while D and trimming were read from the DNA. The table has around 140,000 clones, 80% to 85% seen once. Germline lookup yields CDR1 SGHRS and CDR2 YFSETQ. The CDR3 is 14 residues long. V dropped 2 bases and J dropped 0 bases, with 7 bases sitting between them. The V gene is TRBV5-1, the J gene TRBJ2-3, with D possibly matching TRBD2 (6 bases). The sequenced sample was peripheral blood. This receptor was taken from a man aged 55 to 70 with acute or convalescent COVID-19. CDR3 DNA: TGCGCCAGCAGCTTAGGAGGGAGCACAGATACGCAGTATTTT. Amino acids: CASSLGGSTDTQYF.